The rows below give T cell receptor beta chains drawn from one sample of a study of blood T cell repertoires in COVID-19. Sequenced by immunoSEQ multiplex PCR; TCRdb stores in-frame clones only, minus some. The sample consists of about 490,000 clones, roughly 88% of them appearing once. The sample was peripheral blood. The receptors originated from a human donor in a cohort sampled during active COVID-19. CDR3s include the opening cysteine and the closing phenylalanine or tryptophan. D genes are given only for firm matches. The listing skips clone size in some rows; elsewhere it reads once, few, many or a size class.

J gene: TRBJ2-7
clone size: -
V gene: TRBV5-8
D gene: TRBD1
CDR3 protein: CASSSDRGTPNTYEQYF
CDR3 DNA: TGTGCCAGCAGTTCGGACAGGGGGACTCCGAATACCTACGAGCAGTACTTC

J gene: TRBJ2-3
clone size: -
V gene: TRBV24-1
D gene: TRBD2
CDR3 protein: CATSDWAGGDTQYF
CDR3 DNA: TGTGCCACCAGTGATTGGGCGGGGGGGGATACGCAGTATTTT

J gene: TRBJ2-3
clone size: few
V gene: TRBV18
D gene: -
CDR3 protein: CASSPILTSKDTQYF
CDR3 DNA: TGTGCCAGCTCACCAATTTTAACATCCAAAGATACGCAGTATTTT

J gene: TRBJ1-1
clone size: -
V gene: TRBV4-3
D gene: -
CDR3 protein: CASSQDIGGGTEAFF
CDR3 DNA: TGCGCCAGCAGCCAAGATATTGGGGGCGGCACTGAAGCTTTCTTT

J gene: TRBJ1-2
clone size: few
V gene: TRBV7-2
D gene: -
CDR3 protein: CASSLARSYGYTF
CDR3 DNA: TGTGCCAGCAGCTTAGCGCGGAGCTATGGCTACACCTTC

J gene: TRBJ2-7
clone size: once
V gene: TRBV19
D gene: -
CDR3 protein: CASTNSNPPYEQYF
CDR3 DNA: TGTGCCAGTACCAACAGCAATCCCCCCTACGAGCAGTACTTC

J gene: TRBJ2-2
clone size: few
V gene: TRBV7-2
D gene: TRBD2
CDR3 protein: CAAALLAVNTGELFF
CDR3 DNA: TGTGCCGCGGCTCTCCTAGCGGTTAACACCGGGGAGCTGTTTTTT

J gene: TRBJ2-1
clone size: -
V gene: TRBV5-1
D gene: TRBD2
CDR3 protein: CASSLFSGRFNEQFF
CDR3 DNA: TGCGCCAGCAGCTTGTTCAGCGGGAGGTTTAATGAGCAGTTCTTC

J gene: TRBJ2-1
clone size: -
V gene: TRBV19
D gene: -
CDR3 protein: CATTGNSYNEQFF
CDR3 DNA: TGTGCCACTACAGGGAATTCCTACAATGAGCAGTTCTTC

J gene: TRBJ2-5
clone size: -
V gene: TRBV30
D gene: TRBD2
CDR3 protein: CAWTPGGETQYF
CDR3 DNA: TGTGCCTGGACCCCGGGAGGGGAGACCCAGTACTTC

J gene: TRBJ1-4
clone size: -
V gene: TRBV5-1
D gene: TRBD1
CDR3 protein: CASSLVGTGNEKLFF
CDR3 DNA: TGCGCCAGCAGCCTGGTAGGGACAGGGAATGAAAAACTGTTTTTT

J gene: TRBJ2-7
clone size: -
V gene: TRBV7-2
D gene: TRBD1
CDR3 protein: CASSLVASGGEYEQYF
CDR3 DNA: TGTGCCAGCAGCTTAGTTGCTTCAGGGGGCGAGTACGAGCAGTACTTC

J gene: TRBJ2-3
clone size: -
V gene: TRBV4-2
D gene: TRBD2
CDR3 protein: CASSQEITSGISGTDTQYF
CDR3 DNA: TGTGCCAGCAGCCAAGAAATAACTAGCGGGATCTCCGGCACAGATACGCAGTATTTT

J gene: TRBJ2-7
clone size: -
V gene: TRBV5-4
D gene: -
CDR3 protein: CASSWGDVSYEQYF
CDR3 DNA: TGTGCCAGCAGCTGGGGGGACGTCTCCTACGAGCAGTACTTC

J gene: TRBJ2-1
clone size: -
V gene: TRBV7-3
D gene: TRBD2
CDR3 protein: CASSLLREGSEQFF
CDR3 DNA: TGTGCCAGCAGCTTACTCCGGGAGGGCTCTGAGCAGTTCTTC

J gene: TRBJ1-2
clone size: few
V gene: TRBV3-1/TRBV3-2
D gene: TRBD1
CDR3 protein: CASRAQGATYGYTF
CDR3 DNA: TGTGCCAGCAGGGCACAGGGGGCCACCTATGGCTACACCTTC

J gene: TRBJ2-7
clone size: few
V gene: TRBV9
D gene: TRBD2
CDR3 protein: CASSAGLAGGEQYF
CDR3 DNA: TGTGCCAGCAGCGCAGGACTAGCCGGGGGCGAGCAGTACTTC

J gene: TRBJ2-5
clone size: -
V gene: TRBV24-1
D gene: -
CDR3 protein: CATSDPGTLETQYF
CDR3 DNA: TGTGCCACCAGTGATCCCGGGACACTAGAGACCCAGTACTTC

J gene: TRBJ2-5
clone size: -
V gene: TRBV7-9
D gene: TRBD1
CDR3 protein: CASSFLTGKETQYF
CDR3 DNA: TGTGCCAGCAGCTTCCTGACAGGGAAAGAGACCCAGTACTTC

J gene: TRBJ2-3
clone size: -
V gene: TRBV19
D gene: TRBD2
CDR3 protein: CASSSAGETDTQYF
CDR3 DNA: TGTGCCAGTAGTTCAGCGGGAGAGACAGATACGCAGTATTTT

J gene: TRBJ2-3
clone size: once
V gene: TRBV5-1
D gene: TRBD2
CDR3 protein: CASSITSGSNTQYF
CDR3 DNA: TGCGCCAGCAGCATCACTAGCGGGAGCAACACGCAGTATTTT

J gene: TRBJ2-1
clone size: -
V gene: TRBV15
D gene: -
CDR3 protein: CATSRHRVSYNEQFF
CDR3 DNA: TGTGCCACCAGCAGGCACAGGGTCTCCTACAATGAGCAGTTCTTC

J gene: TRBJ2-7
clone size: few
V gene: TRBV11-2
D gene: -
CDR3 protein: CASSLGNEQYF
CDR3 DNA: TGTGCCAGCAGCTTAGGTAACGAGCAGTACTTC

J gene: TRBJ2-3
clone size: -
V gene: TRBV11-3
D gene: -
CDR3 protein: CASSSHPSGRSTDTQYF
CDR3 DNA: TGTGCCAGCAGCTCCCACCCCTCAGGGCGGAGCACAGATACGCAGTATTTT

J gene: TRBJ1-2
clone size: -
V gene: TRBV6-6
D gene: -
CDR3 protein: CASSHPEGRQGNGYTF
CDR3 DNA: TGTGCCAGCAGCCACCCCGAGGGCAGGCAGGGGAATGGCTACACCTTC

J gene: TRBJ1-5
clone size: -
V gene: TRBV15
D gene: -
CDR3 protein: CATSRMRGVEPQHF
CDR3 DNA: TGTGCCACCAGCAGAATGCGGGGTGTTGAGCCCCAGCATTTT

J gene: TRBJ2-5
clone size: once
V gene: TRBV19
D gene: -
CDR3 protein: CASSIARAVGETQYF
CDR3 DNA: TGTGCCAGTAGTATCGCCAGGGCGGTTGGAGAGACCCAGTACTTC

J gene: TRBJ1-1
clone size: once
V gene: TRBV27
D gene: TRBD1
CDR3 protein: CASSLLPGQRMNTEAFF
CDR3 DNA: TGTGCCAGCAGTTTGTTACCGGGACAGCGTATGAACACTGAAGCTTTCTTT

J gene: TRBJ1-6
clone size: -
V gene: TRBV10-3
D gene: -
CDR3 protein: CAVWGGPNSPLHF
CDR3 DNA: TGTGCCGTCTGGGGGGGCCCTAATTCACCCCTCCACTTT

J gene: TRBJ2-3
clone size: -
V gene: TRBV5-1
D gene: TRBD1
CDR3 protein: CASSHDRGIVDTQYF
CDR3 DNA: TGCGCCAGCAGCCACGACAGGGGAATAGTAGATACGCAGTATTTT

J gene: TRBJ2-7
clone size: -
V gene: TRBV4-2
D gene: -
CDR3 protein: CASSQDQRHTYEQYF
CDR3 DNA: TGTGCCAGCAGCCAAGATCAAAGACATACCTACGAGCAGTACTTC